Shown below are 23 T cell receptor beta chains from a single sample sequenced in a study of blood T cell repertoires in COVID-19. Sequencing was performed with immunoSEQ multiplex PCR; in TCRdb, only in-frame clones are kept and a portion is missing. The repertoire holds about 200,000 clones, with roughly 82% as singletons. The sequencing input was PBMCs or T cells enriched from blood (not recorded which). The receptors were sampled from a man aged 35 to 55 who had recovered from COVID-19.

The chain uses TRBV7-2 and TRBJ2-6; possibly TRBD1 for D (6 bases). CDR3 length: 17 residues. V shed 5 bases and J shed 1 base, with 15 bases lying between them. Germline V gene lookup returns CDR1 SGHTA and CDR2 FQGNSA. CDR3 coding DNA: TGTGCCAGCAGCCCCCACCAGACAGGTTCTGGGGCCAACGTCCTGACTTTC. It codes for CASSPHQTGSGANVLTF.

Notes on this clone: The same CDR3 also results from other DNA sequences found in this sample. The chain carries TRBV27 and TRBJ1-2, with a tentative D call TRBD1 (6 bases). Germline-derived CDR1 and CDR2 are MNHEY and SMNVEV (reference sequence). Deletions cut 3 bases from V and 2 bases from J, with 7 bases between. This CDR3 has 13 residues. The CDR3 DNA sequence: TGTGCCAGCAGTTTGGGGGCCAACTATGGCTACACCTTC. Translating gives CASSLGANYGYTF.

The V call is TRBV24-1, the J call TRBJ2-3, with 9 positions matching TRBD2. The CDR3 loop spans 15 amino acids. The germline V gene encodes CDR1 KGHDR and CDR2 SFDVKD. V was clipped by 2 bases and J by 1 base; unmatched bases: 0. The CDR3 reads CATSDWTSGTDTQYF. CDR3 nucleotides: TGTGCCACCAGTGATTGGACTAGCGGCACAGATACGCAGTATTTT.

V gene TRBV12-5 combines with J gene TRBJ1-5; TRBD1 might be the D (6 bases). Trimming took 7 bases from V and 2 from J, leaving 18 bases between them. CDR1 is LGHNT and CDR2 is FRNRAP in the germline V gene. The CDR3 has 16 residues. The CDR3 DNA sequence: TGTGCTAGTGCCTTGGCCGCAGGGGATCGCAATCAGCCCCAGCATTTT. It is translated as CASALAAGDRNQPQHF.

In its sample, this clone was seen once. The chain uses TRBV6-5 and TRBJ2-5, with D tentatively TRBD1 (5 bases). Germline values: CDR1 MNHEY, CDR2 SVGAGI. V lost 10 bases and J 10 bases, leaving 25 bases between the germline ends. The CDR3 is 14 amino acids. DNA for the CDR3: TGTGCCACCCGGGTTTGGCTCCCGGTAAGGGGCCAGTACTTC. Its protein product is CATRVWLPVRGQYF.

Only one count was recorded for this clone. The chain's CDR3 is CASSLGDRTTNYGYTF. The CDR3 region has the DNA TGTGCCAGCAGCCTCGGGGACAGGACAACTAACTATGGCTACACCTTC. The chain uses TRBV5-6 and TRBJ1-2; 8 nucleotides align to TRBD1. The CDR3 spans 16 residues. Looked up from germline, CDR1 is SGHDT and CDR2 is YYEEEE. With 4 bases clipped from V and 0 bases from J, the junction kept 8 bases outside the gene matches.

This rearrangement joins TRBV2 to TRBJ2-1; weak D call: TRBD1 (5 bases). From germline, CDR1 is SNHLY and CDR2 FYNNEI. Deletions cut 11 bases from V and 2 bases from J, with 7 bases between. CDR3 length equals 11 residues. The CDR3 nucleotides read TGTGCCGGGGCAGCCTACAATGAGCAGTTCTTC. It codes for CAGAAYNEQFF.

V gene TRBV3-1 (or the pseudogene TRBV3-2) combines with J gene TRBJ2-3, with D possibly matching TRBD2 (6 bases). CDR3 length equals 15 residues. V lost 5 bases to trimming and J lost 2 bases, with 14 bases between them. Looked up from germline, CDR1 is LGHDT and CDR2 is YNNKEL (reference sequence). The CDR3: CASSGGLSNTDTQYF. DNA of the CDR3: TGTGCCAGCAGCGGGGGACTCTCAAACACAGATACGCAGTATTTT.

The V and J genes are TRBV5-5 and TRBJ2-6; D unresolved. The CDR3 contains 15 residues. CDR1 is SGHKS and CDR2 is YYEKEE in the germline V gene (reference sequence). V lost 4 bases, J lost 0 bases, and 8 bases lay in between. The CDR3 sequence: CASSLLPSGANVLTF. In DNA form, the CDR3 reads TGTGCCAGCAGCCTTCTTCCCTCTGGGGCCAACGTCCTGACTTTC.

In DNA form, the CDR3 reads TGCGCCAGCAGCCTCCCACTGACAGGGACCGGCTACAATGAGCAGTTCTTC. Translated: CASSLPLTGTGYNEQFF. The chain is built from TRBV5-1 and TRBJ2-1, with 7 bases matching TRBD1. The ends lost 4 bases at V and 3 bases at J; junction bases unmatched: 13. Germline assignment: CDR1 SGHRS and CDR2 YFSETQ. This CDR3 contains 17 residues.

The sample holds one count of this clone. The genes are TRBV27 and TRBJ1-4; the match to TRBD1 covers 9 bases. Germline CDR1 and CDR2: MNHEY and SMNVEV (reference sequence). The CDR3 is 14 amino acids. With 3 bases clipped from V and 8 bases from J, the junction kept 4 bases outside the gene matches. CDR3 protein: CASSFTGGAEKLFF. The CDR3 DNA reads as TGTGCCAGCAGTTTCACAGGGGGCGCAGAAAAACTGTTTTTT.

The rearrangement uses TRBV6-2 or TRBV6-3 and TRBJ2-5; tentative D call: TRBD2 (7 bases). Trimming took off 0 bases at V and 4 bases at J, with 12 bases between the two ends. Germline CDR1 MNHEY, CDR2 SVGEGT. This CDR3 is 15 amino acids long. The CDR3 region is CASSYSGGGGETQYF. In DNA, the CDR3 is TGTGCCAGCAGTTACTCGGGGGGGGGCGGAGAGACCCAGTACTTC.

The chain has TRBV7-2 and TRBJ2-3, with 7 bases lining up with TRBD2. The V segment lost 2 bases and the J segment 6 bases; nucleotides outside the gene matches: 5. CDR1 is SGHTA and CDR2 is FQGNSA in the germline V gene. The CDR3 consists of 14 residues. The CDR3: CASSLTGGYDTQYF. The CDR3 DNA reads as TGTGCCAGCAGCTTAACGGGAGGTTACGATACGCAGTATTTT.

The V gene is TRBV12-5, the J gene TRBJ2-1, with D perhaps TRBD2 (6 bases). CDR3 size: 12 residues. Germline V lookup: CDR1 LGHNT, CDR2 FRNRAP. The V end lost 5 bases, the J end lost 15 bases, and 17 bases lay between the germline ends. This CDR3 is CASGLSAGRTFF. CDR3 nucleotide sequence: TGTGCTAGTGGTCTCAGCGCGGGACGGACGTTCTTC. The whole variable domain, remainder taken from reference TRBV12-5 and TRBJ2-1, is DARVTQTPRHKVTEMGQEVTMRCQPILGHNTVFWYRQTMMQGLELLAYFRNRAPLDDSGMPKDRFSAEMPDATLATLKIQPSEPRDSAVYFCASGLSAGRTFFGPGTRLTVL.

This clone has only a few counts. The rearrangement links TRBV7-2 to TRBJ1-1; D remains ambiguous. Germline assignment: CDR1 SGHTA and CDR2 FQGNSA. The ends were cut back, 0 bases at V and 2 bases at J, with 22 bases in the middle. This CDR3 has 19 amino acids. The CDR3: CASSLARGMRATVNTEAFF. In DNA, the CDR3 is TGTGCCAGCAGCTTAGCGCGCGGGATGAGGGCAACCGTAAACACTGAAGCTTTCTTT.

The rearrangement links TRBV2 to TRBJ2-7, with 8 bases identical to TRBD2. The CDR3 is 13 amino acids. V lost 7 bases to trimming and J lost 2 bases; unmatched junction nucleotides: 4. Germline CDR1 SNHLY, CDR2 FYNNEI. Written as DNA, the CDR3 is TGTGCCAGCACGGGAGGGGGGCCCTACGAGCAGTACTTC. Translating it yields CASTGGGPYEQYF.

The chain has TRBV24-1 and TRBJ2-7, with TRBD1 as a possible D gene (6 bases). V was pared by 1 base and J by 0 bases, with 9 bases between. CDR3 length: 15 amino acids. Germline CDR1 KGHDR, CDR2 SFDVKD. The CDR3 nucleotides are TGTGCCACCAGTGATTTACAGGGCAACTCCTACGAGCAGTACTTC. Translation gives CATSDLQGNSYEQYF.

The chain is built from TRBV5-1 and TRBJ1-1, with a weak D call TRBD1 (5 bases). This CDR3 comprises 15 residues. V lost 2 bases and J 2 bases, leaving 13 bases between the germline ends. From germline, CDR1 is SGHRS and CDR2 YFSETQ. CDR3 DNA: TGCGCCAGCAGCTTAACTCAGGGACTCAACACTGAAGCTTTCTTT. Translated, it gives CASSLTQGLNTEAFF.

V gene TRBV2 combines with J gene TRBJ1-4, with TRBD1 identical over 8 bases. V lost 4 bases and J lost 7; bases outside the gene matches: 8. The CDR3 extends over 15 amino acids. Germline V gene data show CDR1 as SNHLY and CDR2 as FYNNEI. CDR3 DNA: TGTGCCAGCAGTGGCGGACAGGGAGGTTTTGAAAAACTGTTTTTT. It translates to CASSGGQGGFEKLFF.

This clone is classed as medium-sized (0.01 to 0.1%). The chain is built from TRBV6-2 or TRBV6-3 and TRBJ2-2; D may be TRBD2 (5 bases). The CDR3 has 12 residues. V gave up 6 bases and J gave up 7 bases, with 9 bases separating them. The V gene's germline CDR1 is MNHEY and CDR2 SVGEGT. The CDR3 loop is CASSGLNGELFF. CDR3 coding DNA: TGTGCCAGCAGCGGACTGAACGGGGAGCTGTTTTTT.

As to this clone: The same CDR3 can be traced to other DNA sequences in this sample. This sequence joins TRBV6-5 and TRBJ2-1, with TRBD2 matching 12 bases. CDR1 is MNHEY and CDR2 is SVGAGI in the germline V gene. This CDR3 region has 15 residues. The V and J ends lost 8 bases and 4 bases, in that order; junction bases with no gene match: 6. The CDR3 sequence: CASRSGLAGYNEQFF. The CDR3 DNA reads TGTGCCAGCCGATCGGGACTAGCGGGTTACAATGAGCAGTTCTTC.

The table lists this clone with a few counts. This sequence joins TRBV21-1 and TRBJ1-2; the D call TRBD1 from the table was never checked on the DNA. TRBV21-1 has pseudogene status. This CDR3 contains 13 residues. The CDR3 sequence is CASSNAVLYGYTF. CDR3 in DNA: TGTGCCAGCAGCAATGCAGTGCTTTATGGCTACACCTTC.

CDR3 region: CASREGQGYTGELFF. The CDR3 DNA is TGTGCCAGCAGGGAAGGACAGGGATACACCGGGGAGCTGTTTTTT. The chain combines TRBV7-2 with TRBJ2-2, with TRBD1 matching over 8 bases. Trimming removed 6 bases from V and 3 bases from J; junction bases left unmatched: 6. The CDR3 sequence is 15 residues long. Germline V lookup: CDR1 SGHTA, CDR2 FQGNSA.